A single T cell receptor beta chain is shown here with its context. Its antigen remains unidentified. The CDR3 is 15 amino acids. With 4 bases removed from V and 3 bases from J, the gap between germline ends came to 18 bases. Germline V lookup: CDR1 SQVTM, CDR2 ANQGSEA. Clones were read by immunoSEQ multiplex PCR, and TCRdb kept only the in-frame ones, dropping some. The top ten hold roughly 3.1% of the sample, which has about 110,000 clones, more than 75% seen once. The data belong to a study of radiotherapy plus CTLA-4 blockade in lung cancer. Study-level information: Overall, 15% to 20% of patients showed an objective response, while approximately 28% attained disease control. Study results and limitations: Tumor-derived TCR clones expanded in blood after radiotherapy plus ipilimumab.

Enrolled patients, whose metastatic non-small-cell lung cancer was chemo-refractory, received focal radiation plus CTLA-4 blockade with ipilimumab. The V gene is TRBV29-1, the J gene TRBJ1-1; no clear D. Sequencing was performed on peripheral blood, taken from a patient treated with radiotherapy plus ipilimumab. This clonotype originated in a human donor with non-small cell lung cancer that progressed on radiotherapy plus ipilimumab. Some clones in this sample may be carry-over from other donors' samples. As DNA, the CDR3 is TGCAGCGTTGTTTCCCGGCCCCCGGAGGACACTGAAGCTTTCTTT. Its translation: CSVVSRPPEDTEAFF.